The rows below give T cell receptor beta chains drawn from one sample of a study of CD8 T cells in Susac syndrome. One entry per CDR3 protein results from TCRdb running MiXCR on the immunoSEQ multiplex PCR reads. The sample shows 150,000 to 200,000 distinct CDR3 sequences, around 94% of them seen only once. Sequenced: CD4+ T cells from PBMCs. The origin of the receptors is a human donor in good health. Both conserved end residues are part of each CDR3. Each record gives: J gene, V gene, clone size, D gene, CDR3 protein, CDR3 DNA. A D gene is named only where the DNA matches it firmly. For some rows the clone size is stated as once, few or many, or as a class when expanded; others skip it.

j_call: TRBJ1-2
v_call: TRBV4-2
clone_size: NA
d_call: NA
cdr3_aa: CASSQDRAVGGRYGYTF
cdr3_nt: TGTGCCAGCAGCCAAGATAGAGCGGTGGGAGGGCGCTATGGCTACACCTTC

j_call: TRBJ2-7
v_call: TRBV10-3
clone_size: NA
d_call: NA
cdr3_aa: CAISGPVKEQYF
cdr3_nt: TGTGCCATCAGTGGGCCAGTAAAAGAGCAGTACTTC

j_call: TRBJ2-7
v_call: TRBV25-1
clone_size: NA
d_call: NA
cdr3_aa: CASSEGHSYEQYF
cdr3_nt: TGTGCCAGCAGTGAAGGGCATTCCTACGAGCAGTACTTC

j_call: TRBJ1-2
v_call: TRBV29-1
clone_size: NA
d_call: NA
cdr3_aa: CSVYPGGDYGYTF
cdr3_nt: TGCAGCGTTTACCCGGGGGGTGACTATGGCTACACCTTC

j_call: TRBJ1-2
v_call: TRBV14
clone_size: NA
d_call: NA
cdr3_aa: CASSQGQIYGYTF
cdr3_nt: TGTGCCAGCAGCCAAGGGCAGATCTATGGCTACACCTTC

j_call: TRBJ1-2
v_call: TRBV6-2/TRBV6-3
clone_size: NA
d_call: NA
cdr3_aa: CASSYLRGGYTF
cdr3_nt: TGTGCCAGCAGTTACTTAAGAGGCGGCTACACCTTC

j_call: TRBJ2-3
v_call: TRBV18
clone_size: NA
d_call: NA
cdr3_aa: CASSPTEGEEDTQYF
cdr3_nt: TGTGCCAGCTCACCGACAGAAGGGGAGGAAGATACGCAGTATTTT

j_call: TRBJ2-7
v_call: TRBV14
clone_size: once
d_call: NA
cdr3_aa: CASSQGPGAYEQYF
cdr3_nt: TGTGCCAGCAGCCAAGGGCCCGGGGCGTACGAGCAGTACTTC

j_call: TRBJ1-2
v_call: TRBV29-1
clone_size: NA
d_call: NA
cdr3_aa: CSVESAYPLPAGYTF
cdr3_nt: TGCAGCGTTGAATCGGCCTACCCTTTGCCCGCTGGCTACACCTTC

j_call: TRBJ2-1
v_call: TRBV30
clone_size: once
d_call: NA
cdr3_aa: CAWSVRLGEQFF
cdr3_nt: TGTGCCTGGAGTGTACGACTCGGCGAGCAGTTCTTC

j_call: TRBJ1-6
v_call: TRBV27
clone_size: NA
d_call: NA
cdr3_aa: CASSLTDLNSPLHF
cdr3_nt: TGTGCCAGCAGTTTAACGGATCTAAATTCACCCCTCCACTTT

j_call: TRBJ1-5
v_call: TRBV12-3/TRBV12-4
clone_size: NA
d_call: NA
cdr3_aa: CASSNRNQPQHF
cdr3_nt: TGTGCCAGCAGCAATCGAAATCAGCCCCAGCATTTT

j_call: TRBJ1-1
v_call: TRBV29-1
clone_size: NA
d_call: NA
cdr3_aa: CSALNSHGNTEAFF
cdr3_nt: TGCAGCGCTCTCAACAGCCACGGGAACACTGAAGCTTTCTTT

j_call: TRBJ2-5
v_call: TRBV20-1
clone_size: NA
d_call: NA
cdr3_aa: CSAPRGGTQETQYF
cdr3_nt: TGCAGTGCGCCCCGGGGAGGAACCCAAGAGACCCAGTACTTC

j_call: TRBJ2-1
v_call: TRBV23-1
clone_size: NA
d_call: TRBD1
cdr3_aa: CASSRQGLSNEQFF
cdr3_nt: TGCGCCAGCAGCAGACAGGGATTAAGCAATGAGCAGTTCTTC

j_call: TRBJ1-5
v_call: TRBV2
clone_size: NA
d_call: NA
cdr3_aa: CASKRDNNQPQHF
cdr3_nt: TGTGCCAGCAAAAGGGACAACAATCAGCCCCAGCATTTT

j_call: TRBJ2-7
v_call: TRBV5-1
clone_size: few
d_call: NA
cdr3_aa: CASSLDGGYNEQYF
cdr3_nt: TGCGCCAGCAGCTTGGACGGGGGTTACAACGAGCAGTACTTC

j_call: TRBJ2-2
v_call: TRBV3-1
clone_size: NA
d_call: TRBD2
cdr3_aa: CASSQHSGAVTGELFF
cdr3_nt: TGTGCCAGCAGCCAACATAGCGGGGCCGTCACCGGGGAGCTGTTTTTT

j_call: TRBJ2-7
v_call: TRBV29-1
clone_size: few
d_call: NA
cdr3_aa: CSVQQGADPYEQYF
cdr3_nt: TGCAGCGTCCAACAGGGAGCGGATCCCTACGAGCAGTACTTC

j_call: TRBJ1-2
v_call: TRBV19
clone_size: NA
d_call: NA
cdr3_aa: CASSIGPDYGYTF
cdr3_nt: TGTGCCAGTAGTATCGGACCGGACTATGGCTACACCTTC

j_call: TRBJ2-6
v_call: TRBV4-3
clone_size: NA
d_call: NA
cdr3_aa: CASSPETSGANVLTF
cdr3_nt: TGCGCCAGCAGCCCGGAGACCTCTGGGGCCAACGTCCTGACTTTC

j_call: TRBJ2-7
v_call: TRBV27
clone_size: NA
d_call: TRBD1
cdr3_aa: CASTRSGTGYYEQYF
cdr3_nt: TGTGCCAGCACCCGATCCGGGACAGGCTACTACGAGCAGTACTTC

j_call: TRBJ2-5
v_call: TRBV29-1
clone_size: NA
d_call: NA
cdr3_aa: CSVDQQGWRETQYF
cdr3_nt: TGCAGCGTTGACCAACAGGGTTGGCGAGAGACCCAGTACTTC

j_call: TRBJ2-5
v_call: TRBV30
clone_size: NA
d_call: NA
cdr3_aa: CAWSVGGQEETQYF
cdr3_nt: TGTGCCTGGAGTGTCGGGGGGCAGGAAGAGACCCAGTACTTC

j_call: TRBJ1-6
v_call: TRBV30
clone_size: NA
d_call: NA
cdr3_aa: CAWTRTESSPLHF
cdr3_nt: TGTGCCTGGACACGGACCGAGAGTTCACCCCTCCACTTT

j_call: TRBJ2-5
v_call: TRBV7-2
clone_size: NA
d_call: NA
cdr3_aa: CASSFGKETQYF
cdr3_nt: TGTGCCAGCAGCTTTGGGAAAGAGACCCAGTACTTC

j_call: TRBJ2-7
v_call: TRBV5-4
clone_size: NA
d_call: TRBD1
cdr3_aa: CASSSATGTGDQYF
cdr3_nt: TGTGCCAGCAGCTCGGCAACCGGGACAGGGGACCAGTACTTC

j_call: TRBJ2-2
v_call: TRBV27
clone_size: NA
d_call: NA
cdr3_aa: CASSSGYVVGELFF
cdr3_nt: TGTGCCAGCAGTTCGGGCTACGTGGTCGGGGAGCTGTTTTTT

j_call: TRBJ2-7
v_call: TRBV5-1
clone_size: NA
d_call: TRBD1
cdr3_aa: CASSSWTGFTYEQYF
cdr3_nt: TGCGCCAGCAGCTCATGGACAGGGTTTACCTACGAGCAGTACTTC

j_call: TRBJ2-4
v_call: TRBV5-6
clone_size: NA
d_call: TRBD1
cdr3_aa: CASSLDRLAKNIQYF
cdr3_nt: TGTGCCAGCAGCCTGGACAGGCTAGCCAAAAACATTCAGTACTTC

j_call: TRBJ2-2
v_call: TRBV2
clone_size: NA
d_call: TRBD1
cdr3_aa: CASRPGQGTGELFF
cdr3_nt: TGTGCCAGCAGGCCGGGACAGGGTACCGGGGAGCTGTTTTTT

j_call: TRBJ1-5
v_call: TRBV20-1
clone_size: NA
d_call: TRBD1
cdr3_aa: CSASRDRAYQPQHF
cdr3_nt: TGCAGTGCTTCCAGGGACAGGGCATACCAGCCCCAGCATTTT

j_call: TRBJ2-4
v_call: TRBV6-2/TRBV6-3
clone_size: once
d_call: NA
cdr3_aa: CASSFPGIQYF
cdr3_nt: TGTGCCAGCAGTTTCCCGGGGATTCAGTACTTC

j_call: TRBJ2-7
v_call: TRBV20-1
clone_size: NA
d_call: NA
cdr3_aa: CSASRADPYEQYF
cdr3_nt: TGCAGTGCTAGTAGGGCTGATCCCTACGAGCAGTACTTC

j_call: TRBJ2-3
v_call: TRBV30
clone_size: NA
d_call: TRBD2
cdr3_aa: CAWSVWASGDPDTQYF
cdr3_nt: TGTGCCTGGAGTGTATGGGCTAGCGGGGACCCAGATACGCAGTATTTT

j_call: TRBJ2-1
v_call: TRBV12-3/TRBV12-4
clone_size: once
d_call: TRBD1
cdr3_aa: CASSSGLGQGLDEQFF
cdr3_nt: TGTGCCAGCAGTTCGGGGCTGGGACAGGGCCTCGATGAGCAGTTCTTC

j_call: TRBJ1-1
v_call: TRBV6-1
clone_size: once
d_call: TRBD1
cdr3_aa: CASSGGQGSGDTEAFF
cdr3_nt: TGTGCCAGCAGTGGGGGACAGGGCTCCGGGGACACTGAAGCTTTCTTT

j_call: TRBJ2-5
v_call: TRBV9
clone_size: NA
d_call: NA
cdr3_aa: CASSPHTSARETQYF
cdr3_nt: TGTGCCAGCAGCCCCCATACGTCGGCACGCGAGACCCAGTACTTC